This TCR beta chain is from a study of shared T cell receptors in the human thymus. Method: immunoSEQ multiplex PCR; TCRdb's copy keeps in-frame clones and lacks some. This table holds roughly 700,000 clones, over 75% found once. The same data also went into a second study, on human thymus T cells. As reported in that work: Thymus tissue for the work was resected from patients undergoing corrective heart surgery. Related research described thymic repertoires that were highly overlapping among unrelated individuals.

The sequencing sample was made of thymocytes. This receptor was identified in a boy younger than two with a congenital heart defect.

The CDR3 region is CASMTGSHSYEQYF. Written as DNA, the CDR3 is TGTGCCAGCATGACAGGGTCCCACTCCTACGAGCAGTACTTC. The chain is built from TRBV27 and TRBJ2-7, with TRBD1 identical over 7 bases. V trimming: 7 bases; J trimming: 0 bases; junction bases outside the gene matches: 6. CDR1 and CDR2 from the germline V gene are MNHEY and SMNVEV (reference sequence). The CDR3 sequence is 14 residues long.